This T cell receptor (beta chain) is drawn from a study of cytomegalovirus exposure and HLA in healthy donors. Using immunoSEQ multiplex PCR, the repertoire was profiled, and TCRdb retains in-frame clones only, with some absent. This sample carries about 130,000 clones, 94% of them seen once, and the ten largest clones take less than 1.5%. As regards this clone: What it recognizes is unknown.

General study results and limits: While the bulk of TCR sequences proved rare, some public TCRs turned up in many donors. First-cohort TCR clusters were later found to tend to co-occur in the 120 validation repertoires.

The CDR3 loop spans 15 amino acids. V lost 5 bases and J lost 1; bases outside the gene matches: 7. CDR1 is SGHAT and CDR2 is FQNNGV in the germline V gene. Material for sequencing was PBMCs. This TCR was recovered from a young woman in good health and CMV-seronegative. The rearrangement uses TRBV11-2 and TRBJ1-1; 7 positions agree with TRBD1. The CDR3 region has the DNA TGTGCCAGCAGCCCCCGGGACAGACAGAACACTGAAGCTTTCTTT. Protein: CASSPRDRQNTEAFF.